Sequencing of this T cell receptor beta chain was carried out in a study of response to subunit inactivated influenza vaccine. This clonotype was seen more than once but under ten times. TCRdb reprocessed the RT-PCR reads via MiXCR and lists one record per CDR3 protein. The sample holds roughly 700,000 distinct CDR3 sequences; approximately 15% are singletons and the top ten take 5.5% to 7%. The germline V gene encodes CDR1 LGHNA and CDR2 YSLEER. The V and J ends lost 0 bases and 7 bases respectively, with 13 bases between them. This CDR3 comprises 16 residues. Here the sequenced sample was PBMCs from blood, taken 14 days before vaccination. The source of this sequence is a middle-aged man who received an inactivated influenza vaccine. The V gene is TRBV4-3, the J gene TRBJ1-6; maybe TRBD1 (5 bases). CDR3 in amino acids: CASSQEPRGSNSPLHF. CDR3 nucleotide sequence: TGCGCCAGCAGCCAAGAACCGAGGGGCAGCAATTCACCCCTCCACTTT.